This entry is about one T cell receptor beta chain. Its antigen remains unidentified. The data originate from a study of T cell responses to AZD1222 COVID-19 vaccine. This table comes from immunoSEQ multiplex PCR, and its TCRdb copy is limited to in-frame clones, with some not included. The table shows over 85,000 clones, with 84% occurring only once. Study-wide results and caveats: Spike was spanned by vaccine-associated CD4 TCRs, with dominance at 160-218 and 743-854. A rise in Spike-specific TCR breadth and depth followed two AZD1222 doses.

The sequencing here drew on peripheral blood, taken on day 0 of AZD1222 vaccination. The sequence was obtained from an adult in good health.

The CDR3 DNA sequence: TGTGCCAGCAGCTCACTTGGGACAGGGCACTATGGCTACACCTTC. Translation: CASSSLGTGHYGYTF. The chain has TRBV7-2 and TRBJ1-2; TRBD1 matches at 9 bases. Unmatched junction bases numbered 6, after V lost 4 bases and J lost 3 bases. This CDR3 is built from 15 residues. Germline V gives CDR1 SGHTA, CDR2 FQGNSA.